The 30 T cell receptor beta chains in this list originate from one sample, sequenced in a study of shared clonotypes between healthy human individuals. TCRdb keeps only in-frame clones here, not all; method: immunoSEQ multiplex PCR. The data contain roughly 1,500,000 clones, 95% to 99% of them singletons. Sequencing was carried out using naive CD4+ T cells sorted from blood. Described subset: CD45RA+ positively selected. The origin of the receptors is a man aged 25 to 40 in good health.

This chain connects TRBV18 to TRBJ2-1; no firm D call. CDR1 is KGHSH, CDR2 LQKENI, per germline. V was trimmed by 3 bases and J by 6 bases, leaving 15 bases between them. This CDR3 contains 15 residues. The CDR3 sequence is CASSPTRPSSNEQFF. As DNA, the CDR3 is TGTGCCAGCTCACCGACAAGACCTAGTAGCAATGAGCAGTTCTTC.

In DNA form, the CDR3 reads TGTGCCAGCAGCCAAGATCTGGGGAGAAATCAGCCCCAGCATTTT. Translation: CASSQDLGRNQPQHF. The chain links TRBV4-2 to TRBJ1-5; unclear D gene. V was trimmed by 0 bases and J by 4 bases, leaving 10 bases between them. The CDR3 runs 15 residues. Germline assignment: CDR1 LGHNA and CDR2 YNFKEQ.

The chain has TRBV27 and TRBJ2-3; TRBD1 or TRBD2 may be the D gene (5 bases each). From germline, CDR1 is MNHEY and CDR2 SMNVEV (reference sequence). The length of the CDR3 is 15 residues. The V end was cut by 2 bases, the J end by 1 base, with 10 bases between. CDR3 sequence (DNA): TGTGCCAGCAGTTTAGGGGGTTGGGGCACAGATACGCAGTATTTT. The encoded protein is CASSLGGWGTDTQYF.

The chain carries TRBV9 and TRBJ2-7; 10 nucleotides match TRBD1. CDR3 size: 16 residues. CDR1 and CDR2 (germline): SGDLS, YYNGEE. V lost 3 bases to trimming and J lost 3 bases; unmatched junction nucleotides: 9. The CDR3: CASSAWDRGPYYEQYF. CDR3 DNA: TGTGCCAGCAGCGCCTGGGACAGGGGACCCTACTACGAGCAGTACTTC.

The chain combines TRBV30 with TRBJ2-3, with 7 bases matching TRBD2. Germline V gene data show CDR1 as GTSNPN and CDR2 as SVGIG (reference sequence). This CDR3 spans 14 amino acids. J was trimmed by 8 bases and V by 2 bases; bases with no gene match: 10. Here the CDR3 DNA reads TGTGCCTGGAGTACTCGAGGGAGGGCTCGTACGCAGTATTTT. It is translated as CAWSTRGRARTQYF.

The CDR3 loop reads CASSPLLAGGLQETQYF. The CDR3 DNA is TGTGCCAGCAGCCCACTCCTAGCGGGAGGATTACAAGAGACCCAGTACTTC. This chain uses TRBV5-5 with TRBJ2-5; TRBD2 matches 11 bases. With V trimmed by 4 bases and J by 2 bases, 10 bases remained unmatched. CDR3 length equals 17 residues. Germline V gives CDR1 SGHKS, CDR2 YYEKEE (reference sequence).

The V call is TRBV10-1, the J call TRBJ2-3, with D uncertain. CDR1 and CDR2 (germline): WNHNN, SYGVQD (reference sequence). The CDR3 extends over 13 amino acids. V was clipped by 4 bases and J by 0 bases, with 5 bases between them. The CDR3 coding sequence is TGCGCCAGCAGTGGGGATAGCACAGATACGCAGTATTTT. Its translation: CASSGDSTDTQYF.

V and J are TRBV7-6 and TRBJ2-2, with 12 bases matching TRBD2. The CDR3 is 18 amino acids. V gave up 4 bases and J gave up 4 bases; unmatched junction bases: 10. Germline values: CDR1 SGHVS, CDR2 FNYEAQ. The CDR3 DNA is TGTGCCAGCAGCTCCTTACTAGCGGGAGGTGGGGGCACCGGGGAGCTGTTTTTT. This sequence encodes CASSSLLAGGGGTGELFF.

The V gene is TRBV4-3, the J gene TRBJ1-1; no clear D. There are 16 residues in the CDR3. Germline lookup yields CDR1 LGHNA and CDR2 YSLEER. Between the trimmed V and J ends, which lost 3 bases and 4 bases, there was a span of 18 bases. The CDR3 sequence is CASSHVVQPDLTEAFF. CDR3 nucleotide sequence: TGCGCCAGCAGCCATGTCGTCCAGCCGGACCTCACTGAAGCTTTCTTT.

Comment on this clone: Mismatch with germline at one junction end may stem from a read error. The chain combines TRBV4-1 with TRBJ2-3; D unclear. The germline CDR1 and CDR2 sequences are MGHRA and YSYEKL. The CDR3 spans 17 residues. The CDR3 is CASTQRPVLTSTDTQYF. The CDR3 DNA sequence: TGCGCCAGCACCCAAAGACCCGTACTTACTAGCACAGATACGCAGTATTTT.

This chain connects TRBV29-1 to TRBJ2-7; possible D gene TRBD2, 6 bases. There are 12 residues in the CDR3. Trimming removed 5 bases at V and 5 bases at J, with 13 bases between. Germline V gives CDR1 SQVTM, CDR2 ANQGSEA. CDR3 in amino acids: CSVMGGRNEQYF. The CDR3 region has the DNA TGCAGCGTTATGGGTGGGAGGAACGAGCAGTACTTC.

This chain connects TRBV9 to TRBJ2-3; tentative D call: TRBD2 (7 bases). Germline values: CDR1 SGDLS, CDR2 YYNGEE. The germline V and J ends were trimmed by 7 bases and 1 base, with 10 bases remaining between them. The CDR3 length is 13 residues. The CDR3 here is CASQGGGTDTQYF. CDR3 nucleotide sequence: TGTGCCAGCCAAGGGGGGGGCACAGATACGCAGTATTTT.

The rearrangement uses TRBV11-3 and TRBJ1-1; D is uncertain. The germline gives CDR1 SGHNT, CDR2 YENEEA. The CDR3 has 13 amino acids. The V and J ends lost 5 bases and 5 bases respectively, with 12 bases between them. CDR3 sequence reads: CASSRTPRTEAFF. CDR3 nucleotides: TGTGCCAGCAGCCGGACCCCCAGGACTGAAGCTTTCTTT.

The chain links TRBV30 to TRBJ1-2; D uncertain. Trimming pared 4 bases from V and 13 bases from J, leaving 13 bases between. In germline, CDR1 is GTSNPN, CDR2 SVGIG (reference sequence). The CDR3 contains 10 residues. The CDR3 is CAWTQTRITF. Written as DNA, the CDR3 is TGTGCCTGGACCCAGACTCGCATCACCTTC. The full variable domain, in which reference TRBV30 and TRBJ1-2 provide the parts outside the CDR3, is SQTIHQWPATLVQPVGSPLSLECTVEGTSNPNLYWYRQAAGRGLQLLFYSVGIGQISSEVPQNLSASRPQDRQFILSSKKLLLSDSGFYLCAWTQTRITFGSGTRLTVV.

The chain couples TRBV10-3 to TRBJ1-2; unclear D gene. The CDR3 is 16 residues long. Between the trimmed V and J ends, which lost 0 bases and 5 bases, there was a span of 16 bases. The V gene's germline CDR1 is ENHRY and CDR2 SYGVKD. CDR3 sequence: CAISESPGRTGYGYTF. The CDR3 nucleotides are TGTGCCATCAGTGAGTCTCCGGGTCGGACGGGGTATGGCTACACCTTC.

This sequence joins TRBV18 and TRBJ2-6; no clear D. This CDR3 spans 16 amino acids. CDR1 and CDR2 (germline): KGHSH, LQKENI. V shed 3 bases and J shed 0 bases, with 9 bases lying between them. CDR3 sequence (DNA): TGTGCCAGCTCACCCCTTTACGACTCTGGGGCCAACGTCCTGACTTTC. Translating gives CASSPLYDSGANVLTF.

V usage is TRBV4-1 and J usage is TRBJ2-3, with D perhaps matching TRBD1 (5 bases). The CDR3 loop spans 15 amino acids. V was cut by 5 bases and J by 2 bases, with 14 bases left in between. The germline V gene has CDR1 MGHRA and CDR2 YSYEKL. CDR3: CASSVRAGYTDTQYF. The DNA of the CDR3 is TGCGCCAGCAGCGTCAGGGCCGGGTACACAGATACGCAGTATTTT.

The chain couples TRBV19 to TRBJ1-3, with D perhaps TRBD1 (6 bases). V dropped 4 bases and J dropped 0 bases, with 16 bases sitting between them. The germline V gene encodes CDR1 LNHDA and CDR2 SQIVND (reference sequence). The CDR3 runs to 17 residues. The CDR3 sequence: CASSKPSDSASGNTIYF. CDR3 nucleotide sequence: TGTGCCAGTAGTAAACCCTCGGACAGTGCCTCTGGAAACACCATATATTTT.

V is TRBV5-5 and J is TRBJ1-5, with a weak D call TRBD1 (5 bases). Germline V gene sequence: CDR1 SGHKS, CDR2 YYEKEE (reference sequence). This CDR3 has 17 amino acids. V was clipped by 1 base and J by 5 bases, with 19 bases between them. CDR3: CASSLFTPGTAYQPQHF. The CDR3 DNA is TGTGCCAGCAGCTTGTTTACACCCGGGACCGCTTATCAGCCCCAGCATTTT.

V and J are TRBV5-1 and TRBJ1-1; TRBD1 matches 10 bases. Unmatched junction bases numbered 10, after V lost 2 bases and J lost 0 bases. The CDR3 spans 18 residues. CDR1 SGHRS and CDR2 YFSETQ come from the germline V gene. For the CDR3, the DNA is TGCGCCAGCAGCTTTCAGTTTGGGACAGGGGCCGTGAACACTGAAGCTTTCTTT. Its translation: CASSFQFGTGAVNTEAFF. The full variable domain, completed using reference TRBV5-1 and TRBJ1-1, is KAGVTQTPRYLIKTRGQQVTLSCSPISGHRSVSWYQQTPGQGLQFLFEYFSETQRNKGNFPGRFSGRQFSNSRSEMNVSTLELGDSALYLCASSFQFGTGAVNTEAFFGQGTRLTVV.

V gene TRBV4-3 combines with J gene TRBJ2-3; no reliable D call. Trimming left V 0 bases short and J 4 bases short, with 8 bases between. The CDR3 extends over 14 amino acids. Germline V lookup: CDR1 LGHNA, CDR2 YSLEER. The CDR3 nucleotides are TGCGCCAGCAGCCAAGAAAAAAAAGCAGATACGCAGTATTTT. Translating gives CASSQEKKADTQYF.

CDR3 sequence: CASSPRLLAYEQYF. CDR3 coding DNA: TGTGCCAGTAGCCCAAGACTTCTAGCTTACGAGCAGTACTTC. The chain recombines TRBV19 with TRBJ2-7; tentative D call: TRBD2 (5 bases). The CDR3 length is 14 residues. The germline V gene encodes CDR1 LNHDA and CDR2 SQIVND (reference sequence). The V end lost 6 bases, the J end lost 4 bases, and 16 bases lay between the germline ends.

V gene TRBV9 combines with J gene TRBJ2-3; TRBD2 aligns across 8 bases. CDR3 length equals 16 residues. Trimming took 0 bases from V and 5 from J; bases not matched to a gene: 8. Looked up from germline, CDR1 is SGDLS and CDR2 is YYNGEE. The CDR3 sequence: CASSVGVGLAGDTQYF. The CDR3 region has the DNA TGTGCCAGCAGCGTAGGAGTAGGGCTAGCGGGAGATACGCAGTATTTT.

This rearrangement joins TRBV7-2 to TRBJ2-7; D perhaps matches TRBD2 (5 bases). The CDR3 spans 15 residues. Germline V lookup: CDR1 SGHTA, CDR2 FQGNSA. V lost 5 bases and J 6 bases, leaving 20 bases between the germline ends. The DNA for the CDR3 is TGTGCCAGCAGCCCTGGGGTTTTGAGTCGGGGCGAGCAGTACTTC. Translated: CASSPGVLSRGEQYF. Full variable domain (outside the CDR3, taken from reference TRBV7-2 and TRBJ2-7): GAGVSQSPSNKVTEKGKDVELRCDPISGHTALYWYRQSLGQGLEFLIYFQGNSAPDKSGLPSDRFSAERTGGSVSTLTIQRTQQEDSAVYLCASSPGVLSRGEQYFGPGTRLTVT.

This CDR3 is CSVDGGTQFF. Written as DNA, the CDR3 is TGCAGCGTTGATGGTGGAACGCAGTTCTTC. This chain uses TRBV29-1 with TRBJ2-1, with D hard to call. The germline CDR1 and CDR2 sequences are SQVTM and ANQGSEA. CDR3 length equals 10 residues. V lost 3 bases and J lost 12, with 9 bases in between.

The rearrangement uses TRBV25-1 and TRBJ2-5; 8 nucleotides line up with TRBD1. Trimming removed 7 bases from V and 5 bases from J; junction bases left unmatched: 9. CDR1 and CDR2 (germline): MGHDK, SYGVNS. The CDR3 spans 14 residues. The CDR3 DNA sequence: TGTGCCAGCACTACCTCGGGACAGGTGGAGACCCAGTACTTC. It codes for CASTTSGQVETQYF.

This chain connects TRBV7-9 to TRBJ2-1; 9 nucleotides agree with TRBD2. CDR3 length: 13 residues. The V gene's germline CDR1 is SEHNR and CDR2 FQNEAQ (reference sequence). V was clipped by 8 bases and J by 12 bases; unmatched bases: 11. The CDR3 region is CASGPAREGGQFF. CDR3 nucleotides: TGTGCCAGCGGACCTGCGCGGGAGGGAGGGCAGTTCTTC.

This chain joins TRBV19 and TRBJ2-2; 9 nucleotides agree with TRBD1. This CDR3 comprises 14 residues. Germline V lookup: CDR1 LNHDA, CDR2 SQIVND (reference sequence). J lost 7 bases, V lost 10 bases, and 10 bases had no gene match. DNA for the CDR3: TGTGCCACTCGGGACAGGGAGGCTCTCGGGGAGCTGTTTTTT. Translating gives CATRDREALGELFF.

The chain uses TRBV14 and TRBJ2-6, with D possibly being TRBD1 (6 bases). Per germline, CDR1 SGHDN and CDR2 FVKESK. V was cut by 3 bases and J by 0 bases, with 15 bases left in between. This CDR3 comprises 18 residues. The DNA for the CDR3 is TGTGCCAGCAGCCAGGGCCAGGACAGACGCTCTGGGGCCAACGTCCTGACTTTC. It codes for CASSQGQDRRSGANVLTF.

This rearrangement joins TRBV9 to TRBJ2-5; D gene unclear. The germline V gene encodes CDR1 SGDLS and CDR2 YYNGEE. The V and J ends lost 3 bases and 3 bases respectively, with 12 bases between them. This CDR3 spans 14 amino acids. CDR3 in amino acids: CASSARAREETQYF. Written as DNA, the CDR3 is TGTGCCAGCAGCGCCAGAGCTAGGGAAGAGACCCAGTACTTC. Full variable domain (rest looked up from reference TRBV9 and TRBJ2-5): DSGVTQTPKHLITATGQRVTLRCSPRSGDLSVYWYQQSLDQGLQFLIQYYNGEERAKGNILERFSAQQFPDLHSELNLSSLELGDSALYFCASSARAREETQYFGPGTRLLVL.